Each of the 8 T cell receptor beta chains below was sequenced from the same sample in a study of chemoradiotherapy in HPV16-positive cancers. The protocol was immunoSEQ multiplex PCR, while the TCRdb copy is restricted to in-frame clones and leaves out a portion. The table lists about 5,400 clones, about 89% of them singletons. The specimen comprised blood, sampled from a patient who underwent chemoradiotherapy. All receptors derive from a human donor with HPV-associated anogenital cancer.

This chain connects TRBV11-3 to TRBJ2-1; 16 nucleotides align to TRBD2. V lost 3 bases and J lost 0; bases outside the gene matches: 5. The CDR3 runs to 19 residues. The germline V gene has CDR1 SGHNT and CDR2 YENEEA. The CDR3, as DNA: TGTGCCAGCAGCTTCGGGACTAGCGGGAGGGGGAGCTCCTACAATGAGCAGTTCTTC. Amino acid sequence: CASSFGTSGRGSSYNEQFF.

The V call is TRBV5-1, the J call TRBJ1-1; D call uncertain. With 0 bases removed from V and 1 base from J, the gap between germline ends came to 7 bases. The germline CDR1 and CDR2 sequences are SGHRS and YFSETQ. CDR3 length equals 14 residues. CDR3 loop: CASSLEPANTEAFF. The CDR3 region has the DNA TGCGCCAGCAGCTTGGAGCCGGCGAACACTGAAGCTTTCTTT.

The V and J genes are TRBV5-4 and TRBJ2-5; TRBD2 matches at 7 bases. The CDR3 is made up of 13 amino acids. Looked up from germline, CDR1 is SGHNT and CDR2 is YYREEE (reference sequence). Trimming took 4 bases from V and 7 from J; bases not matched to a gene: 7. The CDR3 loop reads CASSIGTTGTQYF. CDR3 nucleotide sequence: TGTGCCAGCAGCATCGGGACTACAGGGACCCAGTACTTC.

The genes are TRBV4-1 and TRBJ2-3, with D maybe TRBD1 (5 bases). The CDR3 spans 16 residues. CDR1 MGHRA and CDR2 YSYEKL come from the germline V gene. V was pared by 0 bases and J by 3 bases, with 13 bases between. CDR3 loop: CASSQEGQGGTDTQYF. CDR3 sequence (DNA): TGCGCCAGCAGCCAAGAAGGGCAGGGCGGTACAGATACGCAGTATTTT.

The chain combines TRBV4-1 with TRBJ2-1, with 8 bases aligning to TRBD2. CDR1 is MGHRA and CDR2 is YSYEKL in the germline V gene. With V trimmed by 2 bases and J by 3 bases, 6 bases remained unmatched. The CDR3 is made up of 16 amino acids. The CDR3 loop is CASSQITGGGYNEQFF. The DNA of the CDR3 is TGCGCCAGCAGCCAAATCACGGGGGGGGGCTACAATGAGCAGTTCTTC.

The J gene is TRBJ1-5, the V gene TRBV2; D is uncertain. This CDR3 has 13 amino acids. CDR1 SNHLY and CDR2 FYNNEI come from the germline V gene. The V gene lost 5 bases and the J gene lost 9 bases, with 14 bases spanning the gap. In DNA, the CDR3 is TGTGCCAGCAGTCTAGCAGAAGGACGGCCCCAGCATTTT. This encodes CASSLAEGRPQHF.

The rearrangement joins TRBV5-1 to TRBJ2-7; TRBD1 aligns across 8 bases. Trimming took 2 bases from V and 4 from J; bases not matched to a gene: 8. This CDR3 spans 15 amino acids. Germline loops: CDR1 SGHRS, CDR2 YFSETQ. The CDR3 region is CASSFARGQDYEQYF. DNA for the CDR3: TGCGCCAGCAGCTTTGCTCGGGGACAGGATTACGAGCAGTACTTC.

This chain connects TRBV15 to TRBJ1-6; D gene ambiguous. Germline V CDR1 and CDR2: LNHNV, YYDKDF (reference sequence). The CDR3 loop spans 13 amino acids. V lost 1 base, J lost 10 bases, and 8 bases lay in between. CDR3 residues: CATSRVGPSPLHF. The CDR3 nucleotides read TGTGCCACCAGCAGAGTAGGGCCATCACCCCTCCACTTT.